This T cell receptor (beta chain) was recovered during a study of shared clonotypes between healthy human individuals. TCRdb keeps only in-frame clones here, not all; method: immunoSEQ multiplex PCR. The table lists around 2.1 million clones, around 95% of them singletons, with 0.13% in the top ten. CD4+ cells yielded CD45RA+ naive and CD45RA-negative memory subsets. The CDR3 is 14 residues long. V shed 7 bases and J 1 base; nucleotides not matched to a gene: 5. Germline V gene data show CDR1 as ENHRY and CDR2 as SYGVKD. Points on this clone: Its antigen is unidentified.

The study's findings and limits: Relative to memory subsets, naive subsets generally showed larger estimated richness. The authors expected sequencing depth to affect clonotype sharing among donors.

Sequenced: naive CD4+ T cells sorted from blood. Subset reported: CD45RA+ positively selected. This sequence originates from a man younger than 35 in good health. The rearrangement joins TRBV10-3 to TRBJ2-3; 7 positions agree with TRBD2. CDR3: CAITASGRTDTQYF. Written as DNA, the CDR3 is TGTGCCATCACCGCTAGCGGCCGCACAGATACGCAGTATTTT.